This T cell receptor beta chain is from a study of T-cell memory formation after mild COVID-19. TCRdb recomputed calls from the 5' RACE reads with MiXCR, one row per CDR3 protein. Among roughly 130,000 distinct CDR3 sequences, about 5.9% were seen once, and the ten largest hold roughly 2%. In germline, CDR1 is KGHSH, CDR2 LQKENI. Trimming shortened V by 5 bases and J by 4 bases, and 18 bases separated the two germline ends. The CDR3 has 16 amino acids. At least ten counts were recorded for this clonotype. What was sequenced was PBMCs or a T cell subset sorted from them (not recorded which). The chain links TRBV18 to TRBJ1-5, with D perhaps matching TRBD1 (6 bases). This receptor was identified in an adult woman who had mild COVID-19 (a few samples of this study predate the infection). Cell type and time point are not known. The CDR3 here is CASSEVSGAQNQPQHF. CDR3 coding DNA: TGTGCCAGCTCAGAAGTATCAGGGGCGCAGAATCAGCCCCAGCATTTT.